These T cell receptor beta chains were read from a single sample in a study of T cells in Graves' hyperthyroidism and ophthalmopathy. One entry per CDR3 protein results from TCRdb running MiXCR on the multiplex PCR reads. The data contain about 160,000 distinct CDR3 sequences, roughly 10% of them singletons. Sequencing was done on a sample of blood. Receptors were obtained from a woman aged 18-35 years with Graves' hyperthyroidism that later progressed to Graves' ophthalmopathy. Both conserved end residues are part of each CDR3.

TRBV30	TRBJ2-2	CALGGRMLFF
TRBV6-1	TRBJ1-5	CASSEANFMRDQPQHF
TRBV28	TRBJ1-2	CASSSQGQGGYTF
TRBV10-3	TRBJ1-2	CAISSGTETYGYTF
TRBV7-3	TRBJ1-1	CASSSLPDRELFF
TRBV4-1	TRBJ2-1	CASSQDLGGRTYNEQFF
TRBV6-1	TRBJ1-2	CASSPDREGYTF
TRBV20-1	TRBJ1-1	CSLAQGNTEAFF
TRBV19	TRBJ1-2	CASRVYRGRGGYTF
TRBV9	TRBJ1-1	CASSVVGVGGEAFF
TRBV12-3/TRBV12-4	TRBJ2-1	CASSFVGGSFYNEQFF
TRBV6-1	TRBJ2-2	CASIASGTGHTGELFF
TRBV6-1	TRBJ1-5	CASSRDRANQPQHF
TRBV20-1	TRBJ2-3	CSASGWRTDTQYF
TRBV27	TRBJ1-1	CASKRGLANTEAFF
TRBV18	TRBJ1-1	CASSPKGGNTEAFF
TRBV7-3	TRBJ2-7	CASSLSRGYEQYF
TRBV19	TRBJ2-5	CASSTELAGGPNQETQYF
TRBV30	TRBJ1-5	CAWSLRRNQPQHF
TRBV9	TRBJ2-1	CASSGGTFNEQFF
TRBV7-8	TRBJ2-7	CASSPLGSGRGEQYF
TRBV6-1	TRBJ1-1	CASSVIVGNTEAFF
TRBV2	TRBJ1-1	CASKSGGMNTEAFF
TRBV6-6	TRBJ1-1	CASSYPTGGRTEAFF
TRBV18	TRBJ2-7	CASSPRRGEGEQYF
TRBV6-1	TRBJ1-2	CASSGQGRSGYTF
TRBV20-1	TRBJ1-4	CSARDRKGGEKLFF
TRBV12-3/TRBV12-4	TRBJ2-5	CASSSDNQETQYF
TRBV5-1	TRBJ1-3	CASSLDRISGNTIYF
TRBV5-1	TRBJ2-5	CASRGSQVQETQYF
TRBV6-1	TRBJ2-1	CASGAVEYYNEQFF
TRBV5-1	TRBJ1-1	CASSPYRGTVTEAFF
TRBV11-2	TRBJ2-1	CASSRGWGTSYNEQFF
TRBV6-1	TRBJ1-2	CASSRYRKTPNGYTF
TRBV12-3/TRBV12-4	TRBJ1-4	CASSLGQIGEKLFF